Listed below are T cell receptor beta chains from one sample, sequenced in a study of blood T cell repertoires in COVID-19. Assay used: immunoSEQ multiplex PCR; TCRdb lists only in-frame clones, some missing. Here the sample spans about 140,000 clones, 65% to 85% being singletons. Source material: PBMCs or T cells enriched from blood (not recorded which). The receptors stem from a man between 65 and 79 years old who had been exposed to COVID-19. Each CDR3 is given with its conserved first and last residue.

TRBV4-3 | CASSVPGAGNTIYF
TRBV7-9 | CASSRQGGTETQYF
TRBV3-1/TRBV3-2 | CASSRMGRETQYF
TRBV27 | CASSLSLLRGSGYTF
TRBV5-6 | CASSMGTSGGRETQYF
TRBV6-5 | CASSYSGRLSTDTQYF
TRBV29-1 | CSVSWTGATGDQPQHF
TRBV19 | CASRTYSNQPQHF
TRBV4-3 | CASSQDSGVQPQHF
TRBV10-3 | CATLSTPNTEAFF
TRBV7-9 | CASSLGSLRDRDLETQYF
TRBV6-2/TRBV6-3 | CASCPGGLNTEAFF
TRBV28 | CASSLSWGVGDEQYF
TRBV11-2 | CASGGPGVELFF
TRBV5-1 | CASSTGTADNEQFF
TRBV7-8 | CASSFGGASNYGYTF
TRBV6-2/TRBV6-3 | CASSRPADWGTGELFF
TRBV6-2/TRBV6-3 | CASSFTPGGYEQYF
TRBV6-2/TRBV6-3 | CASSRSGNTGELFF
TRBV7-6 | CASSLRTGEGNTIYF
TRBV18 | CASSPPNRGLTNEKLFF
TRBV6-6 | CASSRSVSNYGYTF
TRBV24-1 | CATSDGQGVYGYTF
TRBV27 | CASSLMGQPVDEQFF
TRBV7-2 | CASSAGWSGSEAFF
TRBV5-1 | CASSLNGQGSAYEQYF
TRBV29-1 | CSVAEEDLKAFF
TRBV5-1 | CASSLGAPNSPLHF
TRBV9 | CASSAYSGELFF
TRBV7-8 | CASSQDRDQPQHF
TRBV4-3 | CASSQSPATNEKLFF
TRBV18 | CASSPSRTGGANVLTF
TRBV27 | CASSWGGGTEAFF
TRBV15 | CATSSRTGSSNQPQHF
TRBV6-5 | CASSSTSGHSTQYF
TRBV10-3 | CAISEGSRHSGNTIYF
TRBV7-2 | CASSLLPGTGGTEAFF
TRBV3-1/TRBV3-2 | CASSQGGRGNTIYF
TRBV5-1 | CASSGTGTGNTEAFF
TRBV5-6 | CASSLGGFSNQPQHF
TRBV11-2 | CASSLALASLSTDTQYF